This T cell receptor (beta chain) was obtained from a study of OX40 agonist ivuxolimab in advanced cancers. This CDR3 region has 16 residues. CDR1 and CDR2 from the germline V gene are LNHDA and SQIVND (reference sequence). The V end lost 3 bases, the J end lost 0 bases, and 13 bases lay between the germline ends. Profiling relied on immunoSEQ multiplex PCR, and the TCRdb table lists in-frame clones only, not all of them. The data contain around 67,000 clones, around 90% of them seen just once; the ten biggest clones take up roughly 1.3%. The chain links TRBV19 to TRBJ2-3, with D unclear. The origin of this receptor is an adult with an advanced solid tumor such as melanoma, head and neck, liver or kidney cancer. The source was CD4+ or CD8+ T cells sorted from blood, collected in a trial of the OX40 agonist ivuxolimab. The CDR3 nucleotides are TGTGCCAGTAGTATGGGAACAGATTTTAGCACAGATACGCAGTATTTT. It specifies CASSMGTDFSTDTQYF. Filled out from reference TRBV19 and TRBJ2-3, the complete variable domain reads DGGITQSPKYLFRKEGQNVTLSCEQNLNHDAMYWYRQDPGQGLRLIYYSQIVNDFQKGDIAEGYSVSREKKESFPLTVTSAQKNPTAFYLCASSMGTDFSTDTQYFGPGTRLTVL.